This entry is about one T cell receptor beta chain. This entry is derived from a study of shared clonotypes between healthy human individuals. Unsorted PBMCs provided DNA that was sequenced on ten immunoSEQ deep assay plates. Profiling relied on immunoSEQ multiplex PCR, and the TCRdb table lists in-frame clones only, not all of them. The sample holds hundreds of thousands of clones, around 79% seen once. The germline V gene encodes CDR1 SGHDT and CDR2 YYEEEE. The CDR3 consists of 14 residues. The V and J ends lost 4 bases and 8 bases respectively, with 15 bases between them. The origin of this receptor is a woman aged 40-49 years in good health. Some clones in this sample may be carry-over from other donors' samples. Sequenced: PBMCs. V is TRBV5-6 and J is TRBJ1-4; maybe TRBD1 (6 bases). The CDR3, as DNA: TGTGCCAGCAGCCGGGGGGCCTCTCGGGAAAAACTGTTTTTT. Its protein product is CASSRGASREKLFF. Combining the CDR3 with reference TRBV5-6 and TRBJ1-4 gives the whole variable domain DAGVTQSPTHLIKTRGQQVTLRCSPKSGHDTVSWYQQALGQGPQFIFQYYEEEERQRGNFPDRFSGHQFPNYSSELNVNALLLGDSALYLCASSRGASREKLFFGSGTQLSVL.